The 22 T cell receptor beta chains in this list originate from one sample, sequenced in a study of siplizumab effects on memory and regulatory T cells (dated 2019 in TCRdb). These receptors' antigens are unknown. Cells from the mixed lymphocyte reactions were cocultured for about 6 days at 37 degrees C. The library relied on the immunoSEQ multiplex PCR assay. In TCRdb, the immuneACCESS table is reduced to in-frame sequences with V and J assigned. These tables do not hold every clone; where another copy was compared, an unresolved V gene accounts for under half, and the others remain unexplained. The sample records almost 15,000 clones, about 43% of which are singletons. The ten top clones hold roughly 7.8% of the sample. Sequencing was performed on CFSE-low (dividing) CD4+ T cells sorted from an allogeneic mixed lymphocyte reaction. These receptors originate from a human donor in good health; the cells came from an allogeneic mixed lymphocyte reaction. Some clones in this sample may be carry-over from other donors' samples.

This clone has more than one count but fewer than ten. The chain recombines TRBV23-1 with TRBJ2-2, with D perhaps being TRBD1 or TRBD2 (6 bases each). Being an ORF, TRBV23-1 has a function that is uncertain. This CDR3 is 17 amino acids long. Trimming removed 8 bases at V and 6 bases at J, with 25 bases between. CDR3 sequence: CASLSRDTGDMAGELFF. The CDR3 DNA sequence: TGCGCCAGCCTGTCCCGGGACACGGGGGATATGGCCGGGGAGCTGTTTTTT.

This rearrangement joins TRBV7-2 to TRBJ2-5; 15 bases match TRBD2. V dropped 3 bases and J dropped 7; count of bases not matched to a gene: 9. Germline CDR1 and CDR2: SGHTA and FQGNSA. The CDR3 is 17 residues long. This chain's CDR3 is CASSFWTSGRALATQYF. The CDR3 coding sequence is TGTGCCAGCAGCTTCTGGACTAGCGGGAGGGCCTTGGCGACCCAGTACTTC.

The chain recombines TRBV12-5 with TRBJ2-7, with 9 nucleotides matching TRBD1. Germline CDR1 is LGHNT and CDR2 is FRNRAP. J gave up 7 bases and V 1 base, and 5 bases lay outside the gene matches. The CDR3 sequence is 14 residues long. The CDR3 coding sequence is TGTGCTAGTGGTTTGGGGGACAGGGCGGGTGAGCAGTACTTC. This encodes CASGLGDRAGEQYF.

The V gene is TRBV11-3, the J gene TRBJ1-1; 8 positions agree with TRBD1. The CDR3 runs 18 residues. With V trimmed by 5 bases and J by 5 bases, 19 bases remained unmatched. Germline CDR1 reads SGHNT; CDR2 reads YENEEA. This chain's CDR3 is CASSPRWDRFCPLTEAFF. For the CDR3, the DNA is TGTGCCAGCAGCCCTAGGTGGGACAGGTTTTGCCCCCTGACTGAAGCTTTCTTT.

CDR3 sequence: CASMERGSTEAFF. CDR3 DNA: TGTGCCAGCATGGAAAGGGGTAGTACTGAAGCTTTCTTT. The V call is TRBV6-1, the J call TRBJ1-1; possibly TRBD1 for D (5 bases). With 7 bases removed from V and 5 bases from J, the gap between germline ends came to 14 bases. Germline V lookup: CDR1 MNHNS, CDR2 SASEGT. The CDR3 length is 13 residues.

The chain joins TRBV29-1 to TRBJ2-7, with D unresolved. The germline gives CDR1 SQVTM, CDR2 ANQGSEA. The CDR3 extends over 12 amino acids. Trimming left V 6 bases short and J 2 bases short, with 11 bases between. CDR3 bases: TGCAGCGTACTGGACGGAACCTACGAGCAGTACTTC. As protein: CSVLDGTYEQYF.

CDR3 sequence: CASSIPGLAETQYF. The CDR3 DNA reads as TGTGCCAGTAGTATCCCGGGACTAGCGGAGACCCAGTACTTC. The chain has TRBV19 and TRBJ2-5, with TRBD2 matching over 10 bases. CDR1 and CDR2 from the germline V gene are LNHDA and SQIVND (reference sequence). The CDR3 covers 14 residues. After removal of 3 bases from V and 5 bases from J, the junction contained 3 bases not matched to a gene.

This clone appeared a few times. The chain couples TRBV7-2 to TRBJ2-1, with 9 bases that match TRBD2. V was clipped by 1 base and J by 8 bases; unmatched bases: 9. In germline, CDR1 is SGHTA, CDR2 FQGNSA. The CDR3 has 16 residues. The CDR3 DNA reads as TGTGCCAGCAGCTTAGGCCGAGCGGGAGGACGGGATGAGCAGTTCTTC. Protein: CASSLGRAGGRDEQFF.

The genes are TRBV6-6 and TRBJ1-3; D unclear. V was trimmed by 5 bases and J by 0 bases, leaving 8 bases between them. The CDR3 length is 14 residues. CDR1 and CDR2 (germline): MNHNY, SVGAGI (reference sequence). The DNA of the CDR3 is TGTGCCAGCAGTGAGACCTACTCTGGAAACACCATATATTTT. Encoded protein: CASSETYSGNTIYF.

As to this clone: One end of the junction does not line up with germline, which may come from a read error. The rearrangement joins TRBV19 to TRBJ1-4; D not certain. CDR3 size: 16 residues. The V gene's germline CDR1 is LNHDA and CDR2 SQIVND (reference sequence). This CDR3 is CASSISQTRTKEKLFF. The CDR3, as DNA: TGTGCCAGTAGTATCTCCCAGACCAGGACTAAAGAAAAACTGTTTTTT. Using reference TRBV19 and TRBJ1-4 for the parts outside the CDR3, the full variable domain is DGGITQSPKYLFRKEGQNVTLSCEQNLNHDAMYWYRQDPGQGLRLIYYSQIVNDFQKGDIAEGYSVSREKKESFPLTVTSAQKNPTAFYLCASSISQTRTKEKLFFGSGTQLSVL.

This clone ranks as medium-sized. The CDR3 here is CASSPIGQGVYGYTF. Here the CDR3 DNA reads TGTGCCAGCAGCCCTATCGGACAGGGAGTCTATGGCTACACCTTC. This rearrangement joins TRBV7-9 to TRBJ1-2; TRBD1 aligns across 8 bases. This CDR3 has 15 residues. J gave up 4 bases and V 5 bases, and 9 bases lay outside the gene matches. Per germline, CDR1 SEHNR and CDR2 FQNEAQ (reference sequence).

Details on this clone: Relative to the germline gene, one junction end is altered; a read error may explain this. This chain joins TRBV5-1 and TRBJ2-2, with D possibly TRBD2 on 6 matching bases. The germline V gene has CDR1 SGHRS and CDR2 YFSETQ. This CDR3 contains 13 residues. CDR3 protein: CASSLPGAGELFF. For the CDR3, the DNA is TGTGCCAGCAGCTTGCCGGGGGCCGGGGAGCTGTTTTTT.

The CDR3 nucleotides are TGTGCCAGCTCACCACCGGTGTCTGGGGCCAACGTCCTGACTTTC. This translates into CASSPPVSGANVLTF. The V and J genes are TRBV18 and TRBJ2-6; no reliable D call. Per germline, CDR1 KGHSH and CDR2 LQKENI. The CDR3 is made up of 15 amino acids. Trimming pared 0 bases from V and 1 base from J, leaving 4 bases between. The full variable domain, its missing parts supplied by reference TRBV18 and TRBJ2-6, is NAGVMQNPRHLVRRRGQEARLRCSPMKGHSHVYWYRQLPEEGLKFMVYLQKENIIDESGMPKERFSAEFPKEGPSILRIQQVVRGDSAAYFCASSPPVSGANVLTFGAGSRLTVL.

This chain links TRBV23-1 with TRBJ1-6, with D possibly being TRBD1 (6 bases). TRBV23-1 falls under the ORF class, with uncertain function. The CDR3 runs 14 residues. The ends were cut back, 4 bases at V and 11 bases at J, with 15 bases in the middle. The CDR3 DNA follows: TGCGCCAGCAGTCCCATGACAGGAAAACCACCCCTCCACTTT. As protein: CASSPMTGKPPLHF.

In its sample, this clone is medium-sized. This same CDR3 is encoded by further DNA sequences in the sample. This chain joins TRBV2 and TRBJ2-7; 12 nucleotides agree with TRBD2. This CDR3 comprises 14 residues. Per germline, CDR1 SNHLY and CDR2 FYNNEI. Trimming cost V 6 bases and J 1 base; bases outside gene matches: 1. The CDR3 loop is CASRGTSGSYEQYF. The CDR3 nucleotides read TGTGCCAGCAGAGGGACTAGCGGGTCCTACGAGCAGTACTTC.

In this sample, this clone turned up a few times. The chain joins TRBV4-1 to TRBJ1-5, with TRBD1 as a possible D gene (5 bases). CDR3 size: 15 residues. With 3 bases removed from V and 1 base from J, the gap between germline ends came to 10 bases. Germline CDR1 reads MGHRA; CDR2 reads YSYEKL. Here the CDR3 reads CASSQSEGSNQPQHF. The DNA of the CDR3 is TGCGCCAGCAGCCAGTCCGAGGGGAGCAATCAGCCCCAGCATTTT.

Comment on this clone: The same CDR3 also results from other DNA sequences found in this sample. The chain couples TRBV5-1 to TRBJ1-1; TRBD1 might be the D (5 bases). V was pared by 1 base and J by 2 bases, with 9 bases between. The CDR3 totals 14 residues. The germline gives CDR1 SGHRS, CDR2 YFSETQ. The CDR3 sequence is CASSLQGRNTEAFF. DNA for the CDR3: TGCGCCAGCAGCTTGCAGGGACGAAACACTGAAGCTTTCTTT.

This sequence joins TRBV7-8 and TRBJ2-7, with 9 bases matching TRBD1. V gave up 2 bases and J gave up 3 bases; unmatched junction bases: 5. Germline V gene data show CDR1 as SGHVS and CDR2 as FQNEAQ. This CDR3 comprises 15 residues. Here the CDR3 reads CASSLTGQGFYEQYF. CDR3 coding DNA: TGTGCCAGCAGCTTAACTGGACAGGGGTTCTACGAGCAGTACTTC.

The chain uses TRBV5-1 and TRBJ1-6; D is undetermined. The V gene lost 0 bases and the J gene lost 7 bases, with 8 bases spanning the gap. In germline, CDR1 is SGHRS, CDR2 YFSETQ. The CDR3 consists of 14 residues. CDR3 coding DNA: TGCGCCAGCAGCTTGGTTTCAGAAAATTCACCCCTCCACTTT. This gives the protein CASSLVSENSPLHF.

V usage is TRBV6-5 and J usage is TRBJ1-6; D gene uncertain. The CDR3 sequence is 16 residues long. Trimming took off 2 bases at V and 0 bases at J, with 8 bases between the two ends. Germline loops: CDR1 MNHEY, CDR2 SVGAGI. Written as DNA, the CDR3 is TGTGCCAGCAGTTACGGCGCGCGCTCCTATAATTCACCCCTCCACTTT. Encoded protein: CASSYGARSYNSPLHF.

The chain combines TRBV7-6 with TRBJ2-5; 7 positions agree with TRBD1. This CDR3 spans 18 amino acids. V was clipped by 1 base and J by 4 bases; unmatched bases: 15. Germline V gene data show CDR1 as SGHVS and CDR2 as FNYEAQ. The CDR3 region has the DNA TGTGCCAGCAGCTTAGGAACCGGGCAGGGGGTTTCGGGAGAGACCCAGTACTTC. Protein product: CASSLGTGQGVSGETQYF.

This clone was counted only a few times. The chain is built from TRBV28 and TRBJ2-5; 9 bases line up with TRBD1. The junction had 4 bases not matched to a gene; V was cut back by 6 bases and J by 5 bases. Looked up from germline, CDR1 is MDHEN and CDR2 is SYDVKM. The CDR3 consists of 13 residues. The CDR3 DNA reads as TGTGCCAGCAGAACAGGGGGCAGGGAGACCCAGTACTTC. Translated, it gives CASRTGGRETQYF.